The 19 T cell receptor beta chains below all came from one sample that was sequenced in a study of blood T cell repertoires in COVID-19. Measured with immunoSEQ multiplex PCR; TCRdb has only the in-frame clones, and not every one. Among 70,000 or so clones, about 68% were seen once, and the ten largest hold 35%. The sequenced sample consisted of peripheral blood. All receptors come from a woman in her 70s with acute or convalescent COVID-19.

This rearrangement joins TRBV2 to TRBJ1-2; D unclear. This CDR3 contains 15 residues. In germline, CDR1 is SNHLY, CDR2 FYNNEI. Trimming took off 1 base at V and 7 bases at J, with 16 bases between the two ends. CDR3 region: CASSEVAGAAGGYTF. CDR3 in DNA: TGTGCCAGCAGTGAAGTGGCAGGTGCTGCGGGTGGCTACACCTTC.

The count of this clone is one. This chain joins TRBV4-1 and TRBJ2-7; 11 bases align to TRBD1. The V gene's germline CDR1 is MGHRA and CDR2 YSYEKL. Trimming took 4 bases from V and 6 from J; bases not matched to a gene: 2. The length of the CDR3 is 13 residues. The CDR3: CASSLGQGAEQYF. The CDR3 nucleotides are TGCGCCAGCAGCCTAGGACAGGGGGCCGAGCAGTACTTC.

The rearrangement uses TRBV3-1 (or the pseudogene TRBV3-2) and TRBJ2-7; 15 nucleotides line up with TRBD2. In germline, CDR1 is LGHDT, CDR2 YNNKEL (reference sequence). This CDR3 is built from 17 residues. V shed 6 bases and J 7 bases; nucleotides not matched to a gene: 13. CDR3 protein: CASSRTSGRAGSREQYF. CDR3 bases: TGTGCCAGCAGTCGGACTAGCGGGAGGGCCGGGAGTAGGGAGCAGTACTTC.

This clone occurred once. The rearrangement uses TRBV4-3 and TRBJ1-1; D remains ambiguous. The CDR3 length is 14 residues. Trimming cost V 4 bases and J 5 bases, with 14 bases left between them. Germline CDR1 and CDR2: LGHNA and YSLEER. The chain's CDR3 is CASSPTQPGTEAFF. DNA of the CDR3: TGCGCCAGCAGCCCCACTCAGCCGGGGACTGAAGCTTTCTTT.

The J gene is TRBJ1-1, the V gene TRBV27; 9 nucleotides match TRBD1. CDR1 MNHEY and CDR2 SMNVEV come from the germline V gene (reference sequence). Unmatched junction bases numbered 11, after V lost 8 bases and J lost 4 bases. This CDR3 contains 15 residues. In DNA, the CDR3 is TGTGCCAGCCTCAACCCGGGACAGGGAAGCACTGAAGCTTTCTTT. Translation: CASLNPGQGSTEAFF.

This clone was detected only a few times. The rearrangement joins TRBV4-1 to TRBJ1-2, with TRBD1 matching over 8 bases. In germline, CDR1 is MGHRA, CDR2 YSYEKL. V was clipped by 0 bases and J by 8 bases; unmatched bases: 5. The CDR3 consists of 14 residues. The CDR3 sequence: CASSQETGDRGYTF. The CDR3 DNA reads TGCGCCAGCAGCCAAGAGACAGGGGATAGGGGCTACACCTTC.

The V gene is TRBV19, the J gene TRBJ2-1, with TRBD2 matching over 14 bases. The CDR3 has 18 amino acids. With 3 bases clipped from V and 0 bases from J, the junction kept 4 bases outside the gene matches. The germline gives CDR1 LNHDA, CDR2 SQIVND (reference sequence). The CDR3 sequence: CASSIRTSGGSSYNEQFF. Written as DNA, the CDR3 is TGTGCCAGTAGTATTCGGACTAGCGGGGGGAGCTCCTACAATGAGCAGTTCTTC.

The rearrangement links TRBV9 to TRBJ2-7, with TRBD1 matching over 7 bases. Trimming removed 2 bases from V and 5 bases from J; junction bases left unmatched: 4. Germline V gene lookup returns CDR1 SGDLS and CDR2 YYNGEE. The CDR3 length is 13 residues. The CDR3 nucleotides read TGTGCCAGCAGCGTGACAGGGTTCCACGAGCAGTACTTC. This gives the protein CASSVTGFHEQYF.

The chain has TRBV28 and TRBJ1-2; TRBD1 aligns across 7 bases. Looked up from germline, CDR1 is MDHEN and CDR2 is SYDVKM. The CDR3 covers 15 residues. Trimming at V came to 5 bases and at J to 8 bases, leaving 14 bases not matched to a gene. The CDR3 region has the DNA TGTGCCAGCAGTGAAGAAGGGACAGTGGATATGGGCTACACCTTC. Its translation: CASSEEGTVDMGYTF.

The chain recombines TRBV6-1 with TRBJ1-5, with D possibly TRBD1 on 6 matching bases. The CDR3 contains 15 residues. V shed 3 bases and J shed 2 bases, with 11 bases lying between them. Germline V lookup: CDR1 MNHNS, CDR2 SASEGT. CDR3 amino acids: CASSENRAGNQPQHF. The CDR3 DNA reads TGTGCCAGCAGTGAGAACAGGGCAGGCAATCAGCCCCAGCATTTT.

The chain uses TRBV19 and TRBJ2-1; D is perhaps TRBD1 (6 bases). Trimming took off 6 bases at V and 9 bases at J, with 21 bases between the two ends. CDR3 length: 15 residues. In germline, CDR1 is LNHDA, CDR2 SQIVND (reference sequence). This CDR3 reads CASSLTGPTTSEQFF. The CDR3 DNA reads as TGTGCCAGTAGCCTGACAGGACCCACTACAAGTGAGCAGTTCTTC.

This chain links TRBV5-1 with TRBJ2-3; perhaps TRBD1 as D (5 bases). This CDR3 has 12 residues. Trimming cost V 4 bases and J 13 bases, with 16 bases left between them. The germline gives CDR1 SGHRS, CDR2 YFSETQ. This chain's CDR3 is CASSVLGQKEYF. The DNA for the CDR3 is TGCGCCAGCAGCGTTCTAGGACAAAAGGAGTATTTT.

The chain joins TRBV29-1 to TRBJ2-3, with 14 positions matching TRBD2. J gave up 2 bases and V 7 bases, and 2 bases lay outside the gene matches. The CDR3 loop spans 14 amino acids. Germline CDR1 and CDR2: SQVTM and ANQGSEA. The CDR3 region is CSEGLAGATDTQYF. The DNA for the CDR3 is TGCAGCGAGGGACTAGCGGGAGCCACAGATACGCAGTATTTT.

The chain couples TRBV18 to TRBJ1-1; D unclear. Looked up from germline, CDR1 is KGHSH and CDR2 is LQKENI. Trimming took off 2 bases at V and 5 bases at J, with 6 bases between the two ends. This CDR3 is built from 12 residues. The chain's CDR3 is CASSPEKTEAFF. Written as DNA, the CDR3 is TGTGCCAGCTCACCAGAGAAGACTGAAGCTTTCTTT.

This clone was recorded many times. The rearrangement uses TRBV5-1 and TRBJ2-2; the D is unclear. Germline CDR1 is SGHRS and CDR2 is YFSETQ. Trimming pared 4 bases from V and 6 bases from J, leaving 13 bases between. The CDR3 runs to 14 residues. The CDR3 DNA is TGCGCCAGCAGCGACTCTCTCGAGTCCGGGGAGCTGTTTTTT. This gives the protein CASSDSLESGELFF.

The V and J genes are TRBV27 and TRBJ2-3, with 12 bases fitting TRBD2. The V gene's germline CDR1 is MNHEY and CDR2 SMNVEV (reference sequence). This CDR3 contains 16 residues. After removal of 3 bases from V and 3 bases from J, the junction contained 4 bases not matched to a gene. The CDR3 spells CASSFSTSGGTDTQYF. CDR3 bases: TGTGCCAGCAGTTTTTCGACTAGCGGGGGTACAGATACGCAGTATTTT.

V usage is TRBV18 and J usage is TRBJ1-3; 7 nucleotides align to TRBD1. V shed 4 bases, J shed 2 bases, and the junction held 8 bases outside the gene matches. Germline V gene sequence: CDR1 KGHSH, CDR2 LQKENI. This CDR3 is built from 16 residues. The DNA of the CDR3 is TGTGCCAGCTCACAAGAGACCGGGACAGCTGGAAACACCATATATTTT. Translated: CASSQETGTAGNTIYF.

The J gene is TRBJ2-3, the V gene TRBV28; maybe TRBD2 (6 bases). The V gene's germline CDR1 is MDHEN and CDR2 SYDVKM. Trimming stripped 6 bases from V and 9 bases from J, with 13 bases between. CDR3 length: 12 residues. The CDR3 region is CASSSSGVTQYF. DNA for the CDR3: TGTGCCAGCAGCAGTAGCGGTGTGACGCAGTATTTT.

This clone was seen a few times. The rearrangement joins TRBV2 to TRBJ1-2, with 8 bases aligning to TRBD1. CDR1 and CDR2 from the germline V gene are SNHLY and FYNNEI. CDR3 size: 15 residues. Losses at the gene ends were 4 bases for V and 3 bases for J; bases not matched to a gene: 7. CDR3: CASSGRQGIHYGYTF. CDR3 coding DNA: TGTGCCAGCAGTGGCCGACAGGGGATACACTATGGCTACACCTTC.